The rows below give T cell receptor beta chains drawn from one sample of a study of cytomegalovirus exposure and HLA in healthy donors. The repertoire was sequenced with immunoSEQ multiplex PCR; TCRdb's copy has only in-frame clones and lacks some. Counted here are tens of thousands of clones, approximately 65% occurring once; the ten biggest clones make up roughly 4.4%. The sequenced sample was PBMCs. These receptors were obtained from a male donor in good health and CMV-seropositive. Each CDR3 is given with its conserved first and last residue. D genes are given only for firm matches. A clone size is listed for some rows: how often the clone was seen (once, few, many), or a class if it is expanded.

v_call	clone_size	j_call	d_call	cdr3_nt	cdr3_aa
TRBV6-5	-	TRBJ2-3	-	TGTGCCAGCAGTTACAGGACTGACACAGATACGCAGTATTTT	CASSYRTDTDTQYF
TRBV5-1	few	TRBJ2-5	TRBD2	TGCGCCAGCAGCTTGGGAGGGACTAGCGGGGGCATGGGACAAGAGACCCAGTACTTC	CASSLGGTSGGMGQETQYF
TRBV7-9	once	TRBJ2-2	-	TGTGCCAGCAGCTCACGGGTCACCGGGGAGCTGTTTTTT	CASSSRVTGELFF
TRBV4-2	few	TRBJ1-3	-	TGTGCCAGCAGCCAAGATCGGGGGACTGGAAACACCATATATTTT	CASSQDRGTGNTIYF
TRBV28	-	TRBJ2-2	TRBD2	TGTGCCAGCAGTCCAGCGGGAGGTACCGGGGAGCTGTTTTTT	CASSPAGGTGELFF
TRBV16	-	TRBJ1-4	-	TGTGCCAGCAGCCAGGGGGCCACTAATGAAAAACTGTTTTTT	CASSQGATNEKLFF
TRBV6-5	-	TRBJ1-5	TRBD1	TGTGCCAGCAGGCCGACAGGGGTTTCCGGTCAGCCCCAGCATTTT	CASRPTGVSGQPQHF
TRBV6-1	-	TRBJ2-1	TRBD2	TGTGCCAGTTCGGTAGCGGGGGGGAGGGATGAGCAGTTCTTC	CASSVAGGRDEQFF
TRBV7-2	-	TRBJ1-1	TRBD1	TGTGCCAGCAGCCCGCCGGACAGGGCCGAAGCTTTCTTT	CASSPPDRAEAFF
TRBV19	-	TRBJ2-5	TRBD1	TGTGCCAGTAGGACAACAGGGGGCCGGGAGACCCAGTACTTC	CASRTTGGRETQYF
TRBV10-3	few	TRBJ1-3	-	TGTGCCATCAGTGAGCCACTTGAGATGAACACCATATATTTT	CAISEPLEMNTIYF
TRBV7-8	-	TRBJ1-4	TRBD1	TGTGCCAGCAGCACCAGACAGGGGAGTGGACTGTTTTTT	CASSTRQGSGLFF
TRBV2	-	TRBJ1-3	TRBD1	TGTGCCAGCAGTCCCCGACAGGGTTTATTCTCTGGAAACACCATATATTTT	CASSPRQGLFSGNTIYF
TRBV7-2	few	TRBJ2-7	-	TGTGCCAGCAGCATACTAGTTTGGAACGAGCAGTACTTC	CASSILVWNEQYF
TRBV19	-	TRBJ2-7	-	TGTGCCAGTAGTCTCGGACTTGGCGACGAGCAGTACTTC	CASSLGLGDEQYF
TRBV6-6	few	TRBJ2-3	TRBD2	TGTGCCAGCCGGGGAGGGGCTAAAGATACGCAGTATTTT	CASRGGAKDTQYF
TRBV6-5	-	TRBJ1-5	-	TGTGCCAGCAGTTACTCCGACCCCCGGGGCAATCAGCCCCAGCATTTT	CASSYSDPRGNQPQHF
TRBV25-1	-	TRBJ1-5	TRBD1	TGTGCCCGCAGTGAATCGGGACAGGGGGTCACTCAGCCCCAGCATTTT	CARSESGQGVTQPQHF
TRBV7-2	once	TRBJ2-1	-	TGTGCCAGCAGCCCGGGACACGTTTACAATGAGCAGTTCTTC	CASSPGHVYNEQFF
TRBV20-1	-	TRBJ1-1	TRBD1	TGCAGTGTCCAGGGGGACACTGAAGCTTTCTTT	CSVQGDTEAFF
TRBV28	-	TRBJ2-2	-	TGTGCCAGCATGAACCACCTAGGTCCACGGGAGCTGTTTTTT	CASMNHLGPRELFF
TRBV19	-	TRBJ1-5	-	TGTGCCAGTAGTGCGGGTCAGAATCAGCCCCAGCATTTT	CASSAGQNQPQHF
TRBV5-1	-	TRBJ2-2	TRBD1	TGCACCAGCAGCTTGGTTCAGGGGGCCGCCGGGGAGCTGTTTTTT	CTSSLVQGAAGELFF
TRBV20-1	-	TRBJ2-2	-	TGCAGTGCCCTTAACACCGGGGAGCTGTTTTTT	CSALNTGELFF
TRBV29-1	few	TRBJ1-1	TRBD1	TGCAGCGTTGAAGATGAGGGAAAGGCGGAGGTACAGGGGGCGTTGGCTTTCTTT	CSVEDEGKAEVQGALAFF
TRBV6-6	-	TRBJ2-3	TRBD2	TGTGCCAGCAGTCCCCTAGCGGGGTCCACAGATACGCAGTATTTT	CASSPLAGSTDTQYF
TRBV11-3	-	TRBJ2-5	TRBD1	TGTGCCAGCAGCCGTGGGGGACAGGGGAAGGAGACCCAGTACTTC	CASSRGGQGKETQYF
TRBV30	-	TRBJ1-3	-	TGTGCCTGGAGTAAGGAGGTCGGAGGAAACACCATATATTTT	CAWSKEVGGNTIYF
TRBV7-3	-	TRBJ1-6	TRBD1	TGTGCCAGCAGCTTAATCGGGACAGGGGATTCACCCCTCCACTTT	CASSLIGTGDSPLHF
TRBV5-6	-	TRBJ2-2	-	TGTGCCACCCAAGGGGGGAACACCGGGGAGCTGTTTTTT	CATQGGNTGELFF
TRBV19	-	TRBJ1-3	-	TGTGCCAGTAAGGGGCCTGGAAACACCATATATTTT	CASKGPGNTIYF
TRBV5-1	-	TRBJ2-1	TRBD2	TGCGCCAGCAGCTTTACTAGCGGGGGCCGGGGTGAGCAGTTCTTC	CASSFTSGGRGEQFF
TRBV2	few	TRBJ1-5	TRBD1	TGTGCCAGCAGGGGGATTTCGACAGGGCGGAATCAGCCCCAGCATTTT	CASRGISTGRNQPQHF
TRBV7-9	-	TRBJ2-3	-	TGTGCCAGCAGCCCCGAAGTGGGGCAGGTTGGTGCGCAGTATTTT	CASSPEVGQVGAQYF
TRBV29-1	-	TRBJ2-2	TRBD1	TGCAGCGTTGAAACACCGGGACAGGGGCGCACCGGGGAGCTGTTTTTT	CSVETPGQGRTGELFF
TRBV5-4	-	TRBJ1-2	TRBD1	TGTGCCAGCAGCTTGGGGGGACAGGGAGGAGAAGGCTACACCTTC	CASSLGGQGGEGYTF